These 10 T cell receptor beta chains were all obtained from the same sample, sequenced in a study of blood T cell repertoires in COVID-19. Clones were sequenced by immunoSEQ multiplex PCR, and TCRdb holds only the in-frame ones, with some missing. The table lists around 60,000 clones, approximately 91% of them singletons. Sequencing was performed on peripheral blood. Receptor source: a woman in her fifties or sixties with active COVID-19.

V and J are TRBV6-5 and TRBJ1-4, with 9 nucleotides matching TRBD1. Germline lookup yields CDR1 MNHEY and CDR2 SVGAGI. This CDR3 is 14 amino acids long. Trimming at V came to 8 bases and at J to 8 bases, leaving 9 bases not matched to a gene. Written as DNA, the CDR3 is TGTGCCAGCCTCTACAGGGGGCTAAGGGAAAAACTGTTTTTT. Amino acids: CASLYRGLREKLFF.

V usage is TRBV6-5 and J usage is TRBJ1-1; D perhaps matches TRBD1 (6 bases). Germline values: CDR1 MNHEY, CDR2 SVGAGI. The CDR3 totals 15 residues. The V and J ends lost 2 bases and 0 bases respectively, with 10 bases between them. As DNA, the CDR3 is TGTGCCAGCAGTTACCAGGGGACCATGAACACTGAAGCTTTCTTT. As protein: CASSYQGTMNTEAFF.

V gene TRBV5-1 combines with J gene TRBJ1-2; D is ambiguous. CDR3 length: 13 amino acids. CDR1 is SGHRS, CDR2 YFSETQ, per germline. V lost 2 bases and J 8 bases, leaving 13 bases between the germline ends. For the CDR3, the DNA is TGCGCCAGCAGCTTCGGCAGGTCGATCGGCTACACCTTC. Encoded protein: CASSFGRSIGYTF.

This rearrangement joins TRBV6-6 to TRBJ2-7; D possibly corresponds to TRBD1 (5 bases). The CDR3 is 13 amino acids. Per germline, CDR1 MNHNY and CDR2 SVGAGI (reference sequence). V was cut by 11 bases and J by 5 bases, with 19 bases left in between. Here the CDR3 reads CASSRVGRDEQYF. In nucleotides, the CDR3 is TGTGCCTCTTCCAGGGTCGGCAGAGACGAGCAGTACTTC.

In the case of this clone: Other nucleotide sequences in the sample specify the same CDR3. This sequence joins TRBV19 and TRBJ1-5; D might be TRBD1 (5 bases). Germline V CDR1 and CDR2: LNHDA, SQIVND (reference sequence). The CDR3 is 13 residues long. Trimming pared 3 bases from V and 4 bases from J, leaving 7 bases between. CDR3 sequence (DNA): TGTGCCAGTAGTATTTCAGGGAATCAGCCCCAGCATTTT. It yields the protein CASSISGNQPQHF.

The V call is TRBV5-8, the J call TRBJ2-7; 10 bases line up with TRBD1. V shed 3 bases, J shed 7 bases, and the junction held 4 bases outside the gene matches. This CDR3 has 13 residues. Germline CDR1 reads SGHTS; CDR2 reads YDEGEE. The CDR3 DNA follows: TGTGCCAGCAGCTCCGACAGGGGGCGGGAGCAGTACTTC. Translated, it gives CASSSDRGREQYF.

The chain employs TRBV15 and TRBJ2-3; 8 nucleotides align to TRBD2. Losses at the gene ends were 4 bases for V and 4 bases for J; bases not matched to a gene: 10. The CDR3 has 16 amino acids. Germline CDR1 LNHNV, CDR2 YYDKDF (reference sequence). CDR3 DNA sequence: TGTGCCACCAGCACCCGATTCGCGGGGGGTGCAGATACGCAGTATTTT. Translating gives CATSTRFAGGADTQYF.

The chain couples TRBV9 to TRBJ2-3, with TRBD2 matching 10 bases. Germline V lookup: CDR1 SGDLS, CDR2 YYNGEE. The CDR3 has 16 amino acids. V trimming: 4 bases; J trimming: 3 bases; junction bases outside the gene matches: 8. The CDR3 reads CASSPERGGLTDTQYF. The CDR3 bases are TGTGCCAGCAGCCCCGAGCGGGGGGGCCTTACAGATACGCAGTATTTT.

This chain connects TRBV3-1 (or the pseudogene TRBV3-2) to TRBJ2-7; 10 nucleotides align to TRBD2. Germline V gene lookup returns CDR1 LGHDT and CDR2 YNNKEL (reference sequence). The J segment lost 7 bases and the V segment lost 1 base, leaving 4 bases of the junction unmatched. This CDR3 spans 14 amino acids. Here the CDR3 DNA reads TGTGCCAGCAGCCAAGCAGCGGGGGGGGAAGAGCAGTACTTC. Its translation: CASSQAAGGEEQYF.

This sequence joins TRBV11-2 and TRBJ2-3, with D possibly being TRBD1 (7 bases). V lost 5 bases and J lost 6, with 18 bases in between. The germline CDR1 and CDR2 sequences are SGHAT and FQNNGV. This CDR3 spans 15 amino acids. CDR3 coding DNA: TGTGCCAGCAGCCCCCTAGCAGGGGGGAGGGATACGCAGTATTTT. Amino acids: CASSPLAGGRDTQYF.